The present entry profiles one T cell receptor (beta chain) with its context. The data derive from a study of blood T cell repertoires in COVID-19. Study context: The study drew acute and convalescent COVID-19 samples from the United States, Italy and Spain. T cells, B-cell-depleted T cells, or PBMCs supplied cDNA or gDNA.

Original processing notes: The authors estimated nucleated cell counts from reference gene primer amplification. Repertoires were generated with immunoSEQ multiplex PCR, while TCRdb's copy carries only in-frame clones and drops some. The DNA gave D and trimming, while V, J and clone size come from that table. The data hold over 250,000 clones, with around 90% observed a single time. The CDR3 loop spans 17 amino acids. Germline CDR1 MDHEN, CDR2 SYDVKM. V lost 6 bases, J lost 0 bases, and 13 bases stayed unmatched. The sequence was collected from a man in his fifties or sixties with acute or convalescent COVID-19. Sequenced: peripheral blood. The chain has TRBV28 and TRBJ1-1; 7 nucleotides match TRBD1. The CDR3 loop is CASRTIGTAYMNTEAFF. CDR3 nucleotide sequence: TGTGCCAGCAGGACGATCGGGACAGCGTACATGAACACTGAAGCTTTCTTT. Supplemented by reference TRBV28 and TRBJ1-1, the full variable domain reads DVKVTQSSRYLVKRTGEKVFLECVQDMDHENMFWYRQDPGLGLRLIYFSYDVKMKEKGDIPEGYSVSREKKERFSLILESASTNQTSMYLCASRTIGTAYMNTEAFFGQGTRLTVV.